The 15 T cell receptor beta chains listed next were all sequenced from one sample in a study of CD8+ T cells in alopecia areata. Extraction and reverse transcription of RNA yielded cDNA as the sequencing template. Method: immunoSEQ multiplex PCR; TCRdb's copy keeps in-frame clones and lacks some. The sample carries about 150,000 clones, about 54% recorded once. Source material: CD4+ T cells sorted from blood. The receptors stem from a human donor in good health.

This clone came up a few times. The genes are TRBV29-1 and TRBJ1-1, with TRBD1 matching 7 bases. The V segment lost 1 base and the J segment 5 bases; nucleotides outside the gene matches: 7. Germline CDR1 SQVTM, CDR2 ANQGSEA. This CDR3 comprises 14 residues. CDR3 sequence reads: CSVEVFQGGTEAFF. Here the CDR3 DNA reads TGCAGCGTTGAAGTTTTCCAGGGGGGTACTGAAGCTTTCTTT.

This sequence joins TRBV29-1 and TRBJ2-3; 7 nucleotides match TRBD2. V shed 7 bases and J 4 bases; nucleotides not matched to a gene: 5. The CDR3 contains 12 residues. Germline loops: CDR1 SQVTM, CDR2 ANQGSEA. This CDR3 reads CSAARGADTQYF. In DNA, the CDR3 is TGCAGCGCCGCCCGGGGGGCAGATACGCAGTATTTT.

This chain uses TRBV5-6 with TRBJ1-2; D not certain. V lost 0 bases and J lost 7, with 10 bases in between. In germline, CDR1 is SGHDT, CDR2 YYEEEE. The CDR3 has 13 residues. CDR3 DNA: TGTGCCAGCAGCTTGGCGTCTCGGGGTGGCTACACCTTC. Translating it yields CASSLASRGGYTF.

The chain couples TRBV7-2 to TRBJ2-5; a possible D gene is TRBD2 (5 bases). Per the germline V gene, CDR1 is SGHTA and CDR2 is FQGNSA. V was shortened by 2 bases and J by 5 bases, with 9 bases between the two germline ends. The CDR3 has 13 amino acids. The CDR3 nucleotides read TGTGCCAGCAGCTTACTTCGAGGGGAGACCCAGTACTTC. Translation gives CASSLLRGETQYF.

This chain uses TRBV7-8 with TRBJ2-2, with 7 bases lining up with TRBD1. Germline trimming cut 11 bases from V and 2 bases from J; bases unmatched to any gene: 5. The CDR3 consists of 13 residues. Germline CDR1 SGHVS, CDR2 FQNEAQ. CDR3 in DNA: TGTGCCGGGGGACAGTTAAACACCGGGGAGCTGTTTTTT. Residues: CAGGQLNTGELFF.

The V call is TRBV7-9, the J call TRBJ1-1; 8 positions match TRBD1. Germline V gene lookup returns CDR1 SEHNR and CDR2 FQNEAQ (reference sequence). The CDR3 sequence is 15 residues long. V lost 6 bases and J lost 4; bases outside the gene matches: 10. CDR3 DNA: TGTGCCAGCAGACCTGGACAGGGTCAACGCACTGAAGCTTTCTTT. Translated, it gives CASRPGQGQRTEAFF.

The V call is TRBV30, the J call TRBJ2-4; 7 bases are a match to TRBD2. Germline-derived CDR1 and CDR2 are GTSNPN and SVGIG (reference sequence). The trim removed 5 bases at V and 6 bases at J, leaving 7 bases unmatched. This CDR3 contains 13 residues. CDR3 in amino acids: CAWGSGIGNIQYF. The DNA for the CDR3 is TGTGCCTGGGGAAGCGGGATAGGAAACATTCAGTACTTC.

The V and J genes are TRBV30 and TRBJ2-7; 7 positions agree with TRBD2. V was pared by 3 bases and J by 6 bases, with 8 bases of the junction left unmatched. From germline, CDR1 is GTSNPN and CDR2 SVGIG (reference sequence). This CDR3 region has 13 residues. CDR3 nucleotide sequence: TGTGCCTGGAGCGGCGGGGGATCTCTCGAGCAGTACTTC. Translated, it gives CAWSGGGSLEQYF.

V usage is TRBV29-1 and J usage is TRBJ2-5; the D gene is possibly TRBD1 (6 bases). The V gene lost 4 bases and the J gene lost 2 bases, with 11 bases spanning the gap. Germline-derived CDR1 and CDR2 are SQVTM and ANQGSEA. There are 13 residues in the CDR3. The CDR3, as DNA: TGCAGCGTTGCCGGACAGACTCAAGAGACCCAGTACTTC. Protein product: CSVAGQTQETQYF.

The chain has TRBV4-1 and TRBJ1-5, with TRBD1 matching over 8 bases. The germline V gene encodes CDR1 MGHRA and CDR2 YSYEKL. J gave up 7 bases and V 0 bases, and 5 bases lay outside the gene matches. The CDR3 is made up of 15 amino acids. The CDR3 DNA sequence: TGCGCCAGCAGCCAAGACAGGGGGCGCGGCCAGCCCCAGCATTTT. This translates into CASSQDRGRGQPQHF.

CDR3 amino acids: CAWSETGYEQYF. The CDR3, as DNA: TGTGCCTGGAGCGAAACAGGGTACGAGCAGTACTTC. This sequence joins TRBV30 and TRBJ2-7; possibly TRBD1 for D (6 bases). Germline loops: CDR1 GTSNPN, CDR2 SVGIG (reference sequence). V was trimmed by 3 bases and J by 4 bases, leaving 10 bases between them. The CDR3 contains 12 residues.

The chain employs TRBV28 and TRBJ2-1, with 12 bases matching TRBD2. The V gene's germline CDR1 is MDHEN and CDR2 SYDVKM. The CDR3 is 15 amino acids. CDR3 sequence (DNA): TGTGCACTTGGTTCTAGCGGGAGGGGGTACAATGAGCAGTTCTTC. Translation gives CALGSSGRGYNEQFF.

This clone turned up a few times. Other DNA variants within this sample encode the same CDR3. The genes are TRBV2 and TRBJ2-5, with unresolved D. The CDR3 is 12 residues long. The V end lost 2 bases, the J end lost 5 bases, and 6 bases lay between the germline ends. Germline CDR1 and CDR2: SNHLY and FYNNEI. The CDR3 sequence: CASSEFGETQYF. The CDR3 region has the DNA TGTGCCAGCAGTGAATTTGGTGAGACCCAGTACTTC.

The rearrangement uses TRBV30 and TRBJ1-2; no reliable D call. Trimming removed 2 bases from V and 8 bases from J, with 15 bases in between. The CDR3 is 13 amino acids. Germline V CDR1 and CDR2: GTSNPN, SVGIG (reference sequence). The CDR3 region has the DNA TGTGCCTGGAGTCCCAGGATCCGTGGAGGCTACACCTTC. It specifies CAWSPRIRGGYTF.

The chain employs TRBV29-1 and TRBJ2-7, with D uncertain. V lost 5 bases, J lost 2 bases, and 7 bases lay in between. CDR3 length: 11 amino acids. CDR1 and CDR2 (germline): SQVTM, ANQGSEA. The CDR3 DNA is TGCAGCGTTCGGGTTGCCTACGAGCAGTACTTC. It encodes CSVRVAYEQYF.